This TCR beta chain is drawn from a study of blood T cells in healthy people across ages (dated by TCRdb to 2013 to 2016). About the study as a whole: Template switching captured roughly one uniquely barcoded TCR beta cDNA molecule per two T cells in model experiments. Using deep sequencing normalized with unique cDNA molecular identifiers, the study measured how TCR beta repertoire diversity changes with age. Four age groups were formed from the donors: young (average approximately 17 years), middle-aged (approximately 40), aged (62) and long-lived (approximately 78). To avoid experimental bias, donors of different ages were spread randomly across the sequencing lanes. The study analyzed two additional independent replicas of 1 million unique cDNA reads from the same blood draw for two donors, one aged 18 to 29 and one aged 80 or older.

CDR3 length: 17 amino acids, cysteine to phenylalanine. CDR3 DNA only is kept here, 51 bases in frame from base 1. In the germline V gene, CDR1 corresponds to ENHRY and CDR2 to SYGVKD. Trimmed from V: 7 bases; trimmed from J: 4 bases; junction bases lacking a gene match: 8. The approximately 39 donors, aged 6 to 90 years, were systemically healthy Caucasian individuals from Russia. Each donor gave approximately 9.3 milliliters of peripheral blood, collected into EDTA-treated Vacutainer tubes. Ficoll-Paque density-gradient centrifugation was used to isolate PBMCs, with at least 7 million obtained per sample. Trizol reagent was used to extract total RNA from the PBMCs, yielding at least 5 micrograms per sample. Naive CD45RAhigh/CD27high T cell percentages were measured by flow cytometry on a PBMC aliquot from every donor. What the work shows at the level of the full study, not this receptor alone: Observed TCR beta diversity correlated strongly with the percentage of naive T cells measured by flow cytometry. Observed TCR beta diversity per million T cells fell roughly linearly with age, and a significant reduction was already apparent by age approximately 40. Compared with the aged group, the long-lived group had more naive CD4+ T cells, fewer expanded clones and increased TCR diversity, suggesting age selection. Because profiling used bulk unsorted PBMCs, naive and antigen-experienced compartments could not be compared conclusively. Because the CMV infection status of the donors was unknown, age-related changes in expanded clonotypes may potentially have been confounded. Estimates of total diversity based on one million sequenced T cells were regarded as lower bounds and as underestimates.

Library preparation used 5' RACE. The listed sequencing device is Illumina HiSeq 2500. A second PCR of 7 to 11 cycles was performed with a sample-barcoded 5' primer and a J-beta primer mix. Each TCR beta cDNA molecule received a unique molecular identifier from a template-switch 5' adaptor carrying 12 random nucleotides. Each sample yielded at least 3 million CDR3-containing paired-end reads. The Mint cDNA synthesis kit, primed by a TRBC-specific oligonucleotide, was used to synthesize first-strand cDNA from all RNA. All cDNA was treated with uracil-DNA glycosylase and then went through a first 18-cycle PCR with the universal primers M1SS and BC2_uni_R. From the authors' description of their analysis: Each sample was normalized by randomly selecting 1 million high-quality reads, each carrying a distinct molecular identifier. Reads sharing molecular identifiers were discarded rather than binned into consensus sequences. MiTCR, run with a Q25 quality threshold and the strictest error-elimination algorithm, handled CDR3 identification, clonotype clustering and error correction. A nonparametric unseen species model using Euler transformation provided a lower-bound estimate of total TCR beta diversity. TCRdb took the public reads, trimmed them with fastp at Q25, ran MiXCR for clone calling and kept in-frame beta chains. Merged by CDR3 protein, the rows form single entries marked with the most common genes and DNA. The V and J calls and clone size are TCRdb's, not the authors'. This sample comprises under 800,000 distinct CDR3 sequences, approximately 39% of them detected only once. The top ten clonotypes cover around 20% of the sample.

Points on this clonotype: There is no known antigen for this receptor. No per-base quality is available; no much larger clone lies one base away.

The receptor's source is a woman aged 60-70 years in good health. This sequence uses TRBV10-3 and TRBJ2-3; 16 nucleotides in the junction match TRBD2. The specimen sequenced was blood. The DNA reads TGTGCCATCACATCGGGACTAGCGGGGGGGCCGGCAGATACGCAGTATTTT. This codes for CAITSGLAGGPADTQYF.